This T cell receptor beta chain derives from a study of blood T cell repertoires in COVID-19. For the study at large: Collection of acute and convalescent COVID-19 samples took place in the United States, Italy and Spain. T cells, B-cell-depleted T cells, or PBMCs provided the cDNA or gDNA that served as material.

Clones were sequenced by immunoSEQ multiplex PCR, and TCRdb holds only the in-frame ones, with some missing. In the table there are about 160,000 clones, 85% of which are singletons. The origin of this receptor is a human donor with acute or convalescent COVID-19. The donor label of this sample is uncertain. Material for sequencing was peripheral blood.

CDR3 loop: CASSPEPGGEEKLFF. The CDR3 DNA sequence: TGTGCCAGCAGCCCCGAACCGGGAGGGGAAGAAAAACTGTTTTTT. This sequence joins TRBV9 and TRBJ1-4, with D possibly TRBD1 on 5 matching bases. Germline V gene data show CDR1 as SGDLS and CDR2 as YYNGEE. CDR3 size: 15 residues. Trimming removed 4 bases from V and 8 bases from J, with 18 bases in between.